Presented here are 8 T cell receptor beta chains from one specimen sequenced in a study of blood T cell repertoires in COVID-19. Repertoires were generated with immunoSEQ multiplex PCR, while TCRdb's copy carries only in-frame clones and drops some. The sample holds about 56,000 clones, 89% seen once. The sample was peripheral blood. The receptors originated from an older woman with COVID-19, enrolled during active disease.

J is TRBJ1-5 and V is TRBV7-9, with D tentatively TRBD1 (5 bases). CDR3 length: 14 residues. V lost 2 bases and J lost 6, with 11 bases in between. Per germline, CDR1 SEHNR and CDR2 FQNEAQ (reference sequence). This CDR3 reads CASSLQGLGQPQHF. The CDR3, as DNA: TGTGCCAGCAGCTTACAGGGTTTAGGTCAGCCCCAGCATTTT. Filled out from reference TRBV7-9 and TRBJ1-5, the complete variable domain reads DTGVSQNPRHKITKRGQNVTFRCDPISEHNRLYWYRQTLGQGPEFLTYFQNEAQLEKSRLLSDRFSAERPKGSFSTLEIQRTEQGDSAMYLCASSLQGLGQPQHFGDGTRLSIL.

The V and J genes are TRBV4-1 and TRBJ1-2, with TRBD1 matching over 8 bases. CDR1 is MGHRA, CDR2 YSYEKL, per germline. This CDR3 has 14 residues. V dropped 3 bases and J dropped 7; count of bases not matched to a gene: 7. The CDR3 region is CASSQTAGGRGYTF. In DNA, the CDR3 is TGCGCCAGCAGCCAGACTGCAGGGGGCCGTGGCTACACCTTC.

A word on this clone: The junction shows a germline mismatch at one end, possibly a read error. The CDR3 is CASSRSTSGGIDF. CDR3 bases: TGTGCCAGCAGTCGGTCGACTAGCGGGGGGATAGACTTC. The chain uses TRBV12-3 or TRBV12-4 and TRBJ2-7, with 13 bases that match TRBD2. The CDR3 spans 13 residues.

V usage is TRBV6-6 and J usage is TRBJ2-2; no reliable D call. Germline V gene lookup returns CDR1 MNHNY and CDR2 SVGAGI (reference sequence). The CDR3 sequence is 14 residues long. V was pared by 3 bases and J by 1 base, with 6 bases between. The CDR3 DNA follows: TGTGCCAGCAGTTATGGCCGGAACACCGGGGAGCTGTTTTTT. Its translation is CASSYGRNTGELFF.

This rearrangement joins TRBV28 to TRBJ1-1; D possibly corresponds to TRBD1 (5 bases). V was trimmed by 3 bases and J by 0 bases, leaving 14 bases between them. Germline loops: CDR1 MDHEN, CDR2 SYDVKM. The CDR3 consists of 16 residues. DNA of the CDR3: TGTGCCAGCAGTTTGGGGGGGATCGGGATGAACACTGAAGCTTTCTTT. Protein: CASSLGGIGMNTEAFF.

This chain uses TRBV2 with TRBJ1-3; D ambiguous. CDR3 length equals 14 residues. CDR1 and CDR2 (germline): SNHLY, FYNNEI. The V gene lost 6 bases and the J gene lost 3 bases, with 12 bases spanning the gap. The CDR3 is CASRAGFLGNTIYF. DNA for the CDR3: TGTGCCAGCAGGGCGGGGTTCCTTGGAAACACCATATATTTT. Supplemented by reference TRBV2 and TRBJ1-3, the full variable domain reads EPEVTQTPSHQVTQMGQEVILRCVPISNHLYFYWYRQILGQKVEFLVSFYNNEISEKSEIFDDQFSVERPDGSNFTLKIRSTKLEDSAMYFCASRAGFLGNTIYFGEGSWLTVV.

The chain is built from TRBV28 and TRBJ2-3; D may be TRBD2 (5 bases). Between the trimmed V and J ends, which lost 3 bases and 3 bases, there was a span of 7 bases. Germline V gene data show CDR1 as MDHEN and CDR2 as SYDVKM. The CDR3 spans 13 residues. In nucleotides, the CDR3 is TGTGCCAGCAGTTTGTCGGGGACAGATACGCAGTATTTT. Amino acids: CASSLSGTDTQYF.

The rearrangement joins TRBV9 to TRBJ2-7, with 10 bases identical to TRBD2. CDR3 length equals 17 residues. Germline V gives CDR1 SGDLS, CDR2 YYNGEE. J gave up 5 bases and V 6 bases, and 17 bases lay outside the gene matches. In DNA form, the CDR3 reads TGTGCCAGCACCCCGGGGCTAGCGGGAGAGGGATGGGACGAGCAGTACTTC. The encoded protein is CASTPGLAGEGWDEQYF.